This T cell receptor beta chain was profiled in a study of radiotherapy plus CTLA-4 blockade in lung cancer. Overall study context: Patients showed objective responses in about 20% of cases, and disease control was achieved by under 35%. The study, taken as a whole, reports: Peripheral blood showed expansion of tumor-derived TCR clones after radiotherapy and ipilimumab.

The method was immunoSEQ multiplex PCR; TCRdb's version includes in-frame clones alone and lacks a portion of them. Among roughly 32,000 clones, 75% were seen once, and the ten largest hold roughly 15%. Worth noting for this clone: The antigen is not known.

CDR3 length: 11 amino acids. Between the trimmed V and J ends, which lost 9 bases and 0 bases, there was a span of 3 bases. CDR1 is SNHLY and CDR2 is FYNNEI in the germline V gene. The sample was peripheral blood, taken from a patient treated with radiotherapy plus ipilimumab. This chain links TRBV2 with TRBJ2-1; D ambiguous. The receptor's source is a human donor with non-small cell lung cancer that progressed on radiotherapy plus ipilimumab. The CDR3 nucleotides are TGTGCCAGTTTCTCCTACAATGAGCAGTTCTTC. Translating gives CASFSYNEQFF.